These 32 T cell receptor beta chains were all obtained from the same sample, sequenced in a study of CD8+ T cells in alopecia areata. Following extraction, RNA underwent reverse transcription to cDNA, which served as the sequencing template. TCRdb's table, derived via immunoSEQ multiplex PCR, lists solely in-frame clones and lacks some. This table has 120,000 or so clones, roughly 61% appearing once. Specimen: CD4+ T cells sorted from blood, collected at week 0. These receptors were taken from a human donor with alopecia areata.

J is TRBJ2-5 and V is TRBV2, with TRBD2 identical over 7 bases. The CDR3 extends over 17 amino acids. The V gene end was trimmed by 5 bases and the J gene end by 7 bases; junction bases not matched to a gene: 19. Germline V gene sequence: CDR1 SNHLY, CDR2 FYNNEI. CDR3 DNA: TGTGCCAGCAGTAGGGGAACTAGCGTTCGTGGCAAGGTGACCCAGTACTTC. As protein: CASSRGTSVRGKVTQYF.

This chain connects TRBV29-1 to TRBJ1-1; a weak D match, TRBD1 (5 bases). Germline values: CDR1 SQVTM, CDR2 ANQGSEA. The CDR3 covers 14 residues. V lost 6 bases to trimming and J lost 4 bases, with 18 bases between them. The DNA for the CDR3 is TGCAGCGTCGTGTGGGCAGGGCGAGGCACTGAAGCTTTCTTT. Encoded protein: CSVVWAGRGTEAFF.

Turning to this clone: This same CDR3 is encoded by further DNA sequences in the sample. The chain has TRBV15 and TRBJ1-3; D not resolved. This CDR3 is 15 amino acids long. The V end lost 0 bases, the J end lost 0 bases, and 6 bases lay between the germline ends. Germline V gives CDR1 LNHNV, CDR2 YYDKDF (reference sequence). CDR3 amino acids: CATSRDPGSGNTIYF. CDR3 nucleotides: TGTGCCACCAGCAGAGATCCGGGCTCTGGAAACACCATATATTTT.

The sample holds a few counts of this clone. The chain employs TRBV5-1 and TRBJ2-7, with D possibly TRBD2 on 7 matching bases. The CDR3 is 15 residues long. Germline V gene sequence: CDR1 SGHRS, CDR2 YFSETQ. With 4 bases removed from V and 2 bases from J, the gap between germline ends came to 16 bases. The CDR3 nucleotides read TGCGCCAGCAGCCTTGCGGGGGCGGGAGCCTACGAGCAGTACTTC. Translating it yields CASSLAGAGAYEQYF. Full variable domain (remainder filled in from reference TRBV5-1 and TRBJ2-7): KAGVTQTPRYLIKTRGQQVTLSCSPISGHRSVSWYQQTPGQGLQFLFEYFSETQRNKGNFPGRFSGRQFSNSRSEMNVSTLELGDSALYLCASSLAGAGAYEQYFGPGTRLTVT.

The chain combines TRBV25-1 with TRBJ1-4, with D perhaps matching TRBD1 (6 bases). The CDR3 is made up of 15 amino acids. From germline, CDR1 is MGHDK and CDR2 SYGVNS. Deletions cut 2 bases from V and 8 bases from J, with 15 bases between. CDR3 coding DNA: TGTGCCAGCAGTGAAAGGGGGAAGGGTGGGGAAAAACTGTTTTTT. Translating gives CASSERGKGGEKLFF.

The rearrangement links TRBV6-5 to TRBJ1-2, with a tentative D call TRBD1 (5 bases). The CDR3 totals 13 residues. Germline assignment: CDR1 MNHEY and CDR2 SVGAGI. The V gene lost 1 base and the J gene lost 6 bases, with 9 bases spanning the gap. The CDR3 sequence: CASSYLWGDGYTF. The CDR3 bases are TGTGCCAGCAGTTACTTGTGGGGGGATGGCTACACCTTC.

In its sample, this clone was seen a few times. The rearrangement joins TRBV29-1 to TRBJ2-3; TRBD1 matches 9 bases. The CDR3 contains 12 residues. V shed 4 bases, J shed 7 bases, and the junction held 3 bases outside the gene matches. CDR1 is SQVTM and CDR2 is ANQGSEA in the germline V gene. CDR3 region: CSVGGQGNTQYF. The CDR3 DNA reads TGCAGCGTTGGGGGACAGGGAAATACGCAGTATTTT.

This clone was counted only a few times. V and J are TRBV6-5 and TRBJ1-5, with TRBD1 as a possible D gene (5 bases). Per germline, CDR1 MNHEY and CDR2 SVGAGI. The CDR3 sequence is 14 residues long. V lost 4 bases and J lost 5, with 12 bases in between. The CDR3 is CASSLTDRYQPQHF. DNA for the CDR3: TGTGCCAGCAGTTTGACCGACAGATATCAGCCCCAGCATTTT.

The rearrangement joins TRBV29-1 to TRBJ2-5; D possibly corresponds to TRBD2 (5 bases). There are 11 residues in the CDR3. Deletions cut 6 bases from V and 9 bases from J, with 14 bases between. The germline V gene encodes CDR1 SQVTM and CDR2 ANQGSEA. The CDR3, as DNA: TGCAGCGTGGGGTATACCGGGGCCCAGTACTTC. Its translation: CSVGYTGAQYF.

The J gene is TRBJ1-5, the V gene TRBV4-1; no firm D call. Germline values: CDR1 MGHRA, CDR2 YSYEKL. This CDR3 spans 13 amino acids. Trimming stripped 0 bases from V and 10 bases from J, with 10 bases between. This CDR3 reads CASSQEGGLPQHF. DNA for the CDR3: TGCGCCAGCAGCCAAGAAGGAGGCCTTCCCCAGCATTTT.

The chain has TRBV15 and TRBJ1-5; a weak D match, TRBD1 (6 bases). With 1 base removed from V and 3 bases from J, the gap between germline ends came to 10 bases. The CDR3 has 15 residues. Germline CDR1 and CDR2: LNHNV and YYDKDF (reference sequence). The CDR3 DNA follows: TGTGCCACCAGCAGAGTACAGGGCTCCAATCAGCCCCAGCATTTT. It specifies CATSRVQGSNQPQHF.

The chain recombines TRBV29-1 with TRBJ1-2; D might be TRBD1 (5 bases). Trimming left V 3 bases short and J 8 bases short, with 10 bases between. Germline lookup yields CDR1 SQVTM and CDR2 ANQGSEA. There are 11 residues in the CDR3. The CDR3: CSVEGVTGYTF. The CDR3, as DNA: TGCAGCGTTGAGGGGGTTACGGGCTACACCTTC.

The chain links TRBV18 to TRBJ1-3; D gene ambiguous. Germline V lookup: CDR1 KGHSH, CDR2 LQKENI. The germline V and J ends were trimmed by 2 bases and 0 bases, with 11 bases remaining between them. This CDR3 has 16 amino acids. In DNA form, the CDR3 reads TGTGCCAGCTCACCAGGACGGATTTACTCTGGAAACACCATATATTTT. Amino acid sequence: CASSPGRIYSGNTIYF.

The rearrangement uses TRBV9 and TRBJ1-1, with 7 bases lining up with TRBD1. The CDR3 sequence is 16 residues long. The V gene's germline CDR1 is SGDLS and CDR2 YYNGEE. After removal of 0 bases from V and 3 bases from J, the junction contained 8 bases not matched to a gene. For the CDR3, the DNA is TGTGCCAGCAGCGTAGCAGGAGGGGGCTGGGACACTGAAGCTTTCTTT. It specifies CASSVAGGGWDTEAFF.

This sequence joins TRBV9 and TRBJ1-2, with D possibly matching TRBD1 (5 bases). Germline V gene sequence: CDR1 SGDLS, CDR2 YYNGEE. V lost 3 bases to trimming and J lost 8 bases, with 8 bases between them. This CDR3 region has 11 residues. Here the CDR3 DNA reads TGTGCCAGCAGCGAGGGGATGGGCTACACCTTC. Translation gives CASSEGMGYTF. Combining the CDR3 with reference TRBV9 and TRBJ1-2 gives the whole variable domain DSGVTQTPKHLITATGQRVTLRCSPRSGDLSVYWYQQSLDQGLQFLIQYYNGEERAKGNILERFSAQQFPDLHSELNLSSLELGDSALYFCASSEGMGYTFGSGTRLTVV.

The chain carries TRBV25-1 and TRBJ2-1; 10 bases line up with TRBD1. This CDR3 has 16 residues. Germline assignment: CDR1 MGHDK and CDR2 SYGVNS. Trimming at V came to 4 bases and at J to 2 bases, leaving 5 bases not matched to a gene. The CDR3 bases are TGTGCCAGCAGTGGGGGGGGACAGGGGACCTACAATGAGCAGTTCTTC. Encoded protein: CASSGGGQGTYNEQFF.

The chain links TRBV4-1 to TRBJ1-1, with 7 bases matching TRBD1. This CDR3 contains 14 residues. Germline V gives CDR1 MGHRA, CDR2 YSYEKL. V shed 5 bases and J 4 bases; nucleotides not matched to a gene: 7. The CDR3, as DNA: TGCGCCAGCAGCTCCATTAGACAGGGCACTGAAGCTTTCTTT. Translation: CASSSIRQGTEAFF.

The V gene is TRBV9, the J gene TRBJ1-6; unclear D gene. This CDR3 is 14 amino acids long. The V end was cut by 8 bases, the J end by 6 bases, with 15 bases between. CDR1 is SGDLS and CDR2 is YYNGEE in the germline V gene. CDR3 nucleotide sequence: TGTGCCAGTACAAAATTAGCCATTAATTCACCCCTCCACTTT. Translating gives CASTKLAINSPLHF. Based on the CDR3 plus reference TRBV9 and TRBJ1-6, the full variable domain is DSGVTQTPKHLITATGQRVTLRCSPRSGDLSVYWYQQSLDQGLQFLIQYYNGEERAKGNILERFSAQQFPDLHSELNLSSLELGDSALYFCASTKLAINSPLHFGNGTRLTVT.

The chain is built from TRBV5-1 and TRBJ2-1; a weak D match, TRBD1 (5 bases). Trimming removed 7 bases at V and 8 bases at J, with 7 bases between. Germline CDR1 is SGHRS and CDR2 is YFSETQ. This CDR3 comprises 10 residues. The DNA for the CDR3 is TGCGCCAGCGGACACCATGAGCAGTTCTTC. Translating gives CASGHHEQFF. Filled out from reference TRBV5-1 and TRBJ2-1, the complete variable domain reads KAGVTQTPRYLIKTRGQQVTLSCSPISGHRSVSWYQQTPGQGLQFLFEYFSETQRNKGNFPGRFSGRQFSNSRSEMNVSTLELGDSALYLCASGHHEQFFGPGTRLTVL.

This clone was observed a handful of times. V gene TRBV5-1 combines with J gene TRBJ2-3; D gene unclear. Germline assignment: CDR1 SGHRS and CDR2 YFSETQ. The V and J ends lost 4 bases and 0 bases respectively, with 12 bases between them. The CDR3 is 15 residues long. CDR3 coding DNA: TGCGCCAGCAGCCCTCTCGGCGGAAGCACAGATACGCAGTATTTT. It translates to CASSPLGGSTDTQYF.

This clone was counted a few times. The rearrangement uses TRBV19 and TRBJ1-1, with a tentative D call TRBD1 (5 bases). Germline CDR1 reads LNHDA; CDR2 reads SQIVND (reference sequence). V was clipped by 5 bases and J by 1 base, with 11 bases between them. The CDR3 sequence is 14 residues long. DNA of the CDR3: TGTGCCAGTAGTGCCCGACAGTCGAACACTGAAGCTTTCTTT. Translating it yields CASSARQSNTEAFF.

The chain carries TRBV7-2 and TRBJ2-5; the match to TRBD2 covers 14 bases. Germline V CDR1 and CDR2: SGHTA, FQGNSA. The CDR3 extends over 16 amino acids. V gave up 5 bases and J gave up 4 bases; unmatched junction bases: 6. In nucleotides, the CDR3 is TGTGCCAGCAGCCTGACTAGCGGGGGGGCCTTAGAGACCCAGTACTTC. Encoded protein: CASSLTSGGALETQYF.

The gene calls are TRBV19 and TRBJ1-5; tentative D call: TRBD1 (5 bases). In germline, CDR1 is LNHDA, CDR2 SQIVND (reference sequence). Trimming shortened V by 7 bases and J by 7 bases, and 14 bases separated the two germline ends. CDR3 length: 13 residues. In nucleotides, the CDR3 is TGTGCCAGTACCCATTGGGGGAAACAGCCCCAGCATTTT. It yields the protein CASTHWGKQPQHF.

The chain recombines TRBV10-3 with TRBJ2-7; 8 nucleotides line up with TRBD1. Germline trimming cut 5 bases from V and 6 bases from J; bases unmatched to any gene: 15. The length of the CDR3 is 16 residues. CDR1 is ENHRY and CDR2 is SYGVKD in the germline V gene. CDR3 sequence (DNA): TGTGCCATCAGTAAGGGGCAGGGGGCAAATGGTGGCGAGCAGTACTTC. It is translated as CAISKGQGANGGEQYF.

The chain is built from TRBV11-3 and TRBJ2-6; D not resolved. The CDR3 contains 15 residues. CDR1 and CDR2 from the germline V gene are SGHNT and YENEEA. The V end was cut by 1 base, the J end by 0 bases, with 4 bases between. Here the CDR3 DNA reads TGTGCCAGCAGCTTAGGACACTCTGGGGCCAACGTCCTGACTTTC. Translated, it gives CASSLGHSGANVLTF.

This chain uses TRBV9 with TRBJ2-3; 12 nucleotides line up with TRBD2. The CDR3 totals 15 residues. CDR1 is SGDLS and CDR2 is YYNGEE in the germline V gene. Losses at the gene ends were 3 bases for V and 4 bases for J; bases not matched to a gene: 3. The DNA of the CDR3 is TGTGCCAGCAGCGCGACTAGCGGGAGCTCAGATACGCAGTATTTT. This encodes CASSATSGSSDTQYF.

The chain carries TRBV5-1 and TRBJ2-2; D is unresolved. V gave up 3 bases and J gave up 7 bases, with 7 bases separating them. This CDR3 is 12 amino acids long. Germline-derived CDR1 and CDR2 are SGHRS and YFSETQ. CDR3 amino acids: CASSSDRGELFF. Written as DNA, the CDR3 is TGCGCCAGCAGCTCCGACCGCGGGGAGCTGTTTTTT.

The chain combines TRBV4-3 with TRBJ2-2; D gene uncertain. V dropped 1 base and J dropped 6 bases, with 6 bases sitting between them. Germline V lookup: CDR1 LGHNA, CDR2 YSLEER. The length of the CDR3 is 13 residues. The CDR3 reads CASSQVIAGELFF. Written as DNA, the CDR3 is TGCGCCAGCAGCCAAGTCATAGCCGGGGAGCTGTTTTTT.

This clone showed up just a few times. The chain combines TRBV19 with TRBJ1-1; D remains ambiguous. Germline V gene lookup returns CDR1 LNHDA and CDR2 SQIVND (reference sequence). The CDR3 has 14 amino acids. V shed 4 bases and J shed 1 base, with 10 bases lying between them. DNA of the CDR3: TGTGCCAGTAGTACGGTTAGTGCGAACACTGAAGCTTTCTTT. Residues: CASSTVSANTEAFF.

V usage is TRBV11-2 and J usage is TRBJ2-7, with a weak D call TRBD2 (6 bases). The V gene lost 2 bases and the J gene lost 0 bases, with 17 bases spanning the gap. Germline V gene sequence: CDR1 SGHAT, CDR2 FQNNGV. The CDR3 loop spans 17 amino acids. CDR3 coding DNA: TGTGCCAGCAGCTTACGGGAGCGGGCCGAGAGCTCCTACGAGCAGTACTTC. This translates into CASSLRERAESSYEQYF. Full variable domain (remainder filled in from reference TRBV11-2 and TRBJ2-7): EAGVAQSPRYKIIEKRQSVAFWCNPISGHATLYWYQQILGQGPKLLIQFQNNGVVDDSQLPKDRFSAERLKGVDSTLKIQPAKLEDSAVYLCASSLRERAESSYEQYFGPGTRLTVT.

This sequence joins TRBV5-1 and TRBJ2-2; 8 positions match TRBD1. CDR1 and CDR2 (germline): SGHRS, YFSETQ. The trim removed 0 bases at V and 1 base at J, leaving 2 bases unmatched. The CDR3 totals 16 residues. CDR3 sequence reads: CASSLAGTGNTGELFF. CDR3 sequence (DNA): TGCGCCAGCAGCTTGGCCGGGACAGGGAACACCGGGGAGCTGTTTTTT.

This clone has a handful of counts. The chain links TRBV25-1 to TRBJ2-3, with 8 bases matching TRBD1. This CDR3 contains 17 residues. The junction had 13 bases not matched to a gene; V was cut back by 4 bases and J by 4 bases. Germline V gene lookup returns CDR1 MGHDK and CDR2 SYGVNS. The chain's CDR3 is CASSGAPGQGWADTQYF. CDR3 in DNA: TGTGCCAGCAGTGGGGCCCCAGGACAGGGTTGGGCAGATACGCAGTATTTT.